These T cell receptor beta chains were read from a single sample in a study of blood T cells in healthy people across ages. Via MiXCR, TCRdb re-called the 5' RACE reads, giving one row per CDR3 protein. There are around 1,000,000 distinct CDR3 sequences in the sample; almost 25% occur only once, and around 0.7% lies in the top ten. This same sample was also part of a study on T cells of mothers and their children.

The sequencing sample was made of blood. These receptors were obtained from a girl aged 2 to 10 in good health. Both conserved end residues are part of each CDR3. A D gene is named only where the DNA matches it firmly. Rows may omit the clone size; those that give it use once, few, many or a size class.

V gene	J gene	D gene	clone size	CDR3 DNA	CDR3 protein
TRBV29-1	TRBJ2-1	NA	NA	TGCAGCGTTGAATACGGGAGAACCCACAATGAGCAGTTCTTC	CSVEYGRTHNEQFF
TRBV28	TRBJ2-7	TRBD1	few	TGTGCCTGTCGGGACAGGGCAACCTACGAGCAGTACTTC	CACRDRATYEQYF
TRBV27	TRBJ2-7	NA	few	TGTGCCAGCAGTTTATCGACCAACGAGCAGTACTTC	CASSLSTNEQYF
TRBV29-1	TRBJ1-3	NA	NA	TGCAGCGTTGTTGCCAACTCTGGAAACACCATATATTTT	CSVVANSGNTIYF
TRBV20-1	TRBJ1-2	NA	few	TGCAGTGCTACCAGGGGTATGGAGAACTATGGCTACACCTTC	CSATRGMENYGYTF
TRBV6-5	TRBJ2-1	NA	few	TGTGCCAGCGGCCTAGCCCCACACAATGAGCAGTTCTTC	CASGLAPHNEQFF
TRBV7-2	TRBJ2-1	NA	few	TGTGCCAGCAGCACGGGACGGATTTACAATGAGCAGTTCTTC	CASSTGRIYNEQFF
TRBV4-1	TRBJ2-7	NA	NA	TGCGCCAGCAGCCAACAATGGCAGGACACCTACGAGCAGTACTTC	CASSQQWQDTYEQYF
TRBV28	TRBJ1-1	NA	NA	TGTGCCAGCAGGCGGGGGTTAGGGTTCGCTGAAGCTTTCTTT	CASRRGLGFAEAFF
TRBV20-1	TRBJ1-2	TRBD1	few	TGCAGTGCTTTAACAGGGGGCGGGAACTATGGCTACACCTTC	CSALTGGGNYGYTF
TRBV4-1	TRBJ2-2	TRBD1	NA	TGCGCCAGCAGCCGAGGAGAGGGGGCGGGCACCGGGGAGCTGTTTTTT	CASSRGEGAGTGELFF
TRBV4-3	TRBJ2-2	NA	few	TGCGCCAGCAGCCAAGATCTGGGTTGGAGACAACTCACCGGGGAGCTGTTTTTT	CASSQDLGWRQLTGELFF
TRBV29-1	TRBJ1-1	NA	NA	TGCAGCGTTGACCTGGGGCAGGGGAACACTGAAGCTTTCTTT	CSVDLGQGNTEAFF
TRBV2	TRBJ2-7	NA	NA	TGTGCCAGCAGTGAACCAGGGGGGGACTACGAGCAGTACTTC	CASSEPGGDYEQYF
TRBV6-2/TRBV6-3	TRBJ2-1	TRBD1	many	TGTGCCAGCAGTAACCGGGACAGAGCCTACAATGAGCAGTTCTTC	CASSNRDRAYNEQFF
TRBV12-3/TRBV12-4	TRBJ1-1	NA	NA	TGTGCCAGCAGTACCTTGACAGGAATGAACACTGAAGCTTTCTTT	CASSTLTGMNTEAFF
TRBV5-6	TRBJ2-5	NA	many	TGTGCCAGCAGCCTGGAAGGGCTAACTAGCATCTTGAGTAGGTACTTC	CASSLEGLTSILSRYF
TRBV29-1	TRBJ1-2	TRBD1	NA	TGCAGCGTTGAACTAATGGGTGCCGACAGGGCCCCTGGCTACACCTTC	CSVELMGADRAPGYTF
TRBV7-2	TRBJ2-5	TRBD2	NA	TGTGCCAGCAGCCTAATGGGGGGACTAGCGGGGGCAGAGACCCAGTACTTC	CASSLMGGLAGAETQYF
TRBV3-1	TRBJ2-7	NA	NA	TGTGCCAGCGGGACAGAGCAGTACTTC	CASGTEQYF
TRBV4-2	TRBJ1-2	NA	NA	TGTGCCAGCAGCCAAGACCGGCCGAACTCCTATGGCTACACCTTC	CASSQDRPNSYGYTF
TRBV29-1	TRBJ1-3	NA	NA	TGCAGCGTAGCCGGGAAATCTGGAAACACCATATATTTT	CSVAGKSGNTIYF
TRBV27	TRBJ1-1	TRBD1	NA	TGTGCCAGCAGTCCAACAGGACAGGGCGGGAGGTACACTGAAGCTTTCTTT	CASSPTGQGGRYTEAFF
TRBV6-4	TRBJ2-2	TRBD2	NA	TGTGCCAGCAGTAAATCGGGGGGACTCACCGGGGAGCTGTTTTTT	CASSKSGGLTGELFF
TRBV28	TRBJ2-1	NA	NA	TGTGCCAGCAGTCAATTGTTGGGGCAGGGACAGGAGAGCGGGAGAAACAATGAGCAGTTCTTC	CASSQLLGQGQESGRNNEQFF
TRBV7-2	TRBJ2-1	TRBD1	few	TGTGCCAGCAGCTTAGTGCTGGGGACAGGGGGCGATTTGAGTTACAATGAGCAGTTCTTC	CASSLVLGTGGDLSYNEQFF
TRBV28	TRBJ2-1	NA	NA	TGTGCCAGCAGTCAAGGGGGGGCAGGGGGCAATGAGCAGTTCTTC	CASSQGGAGGNEQFF
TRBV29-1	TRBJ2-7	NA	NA	TGCAGCGGGGGGTGGGGGCTCGAGCAGTACTTC	CSGGWGLEQYF
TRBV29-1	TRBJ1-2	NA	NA	TGCAGCGTTTGGGTTGGGCTGAATGGCTACACCTTC	CSVWVGLNGYTF
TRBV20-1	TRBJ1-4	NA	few	TGCAGTGCTAGTGATGCCCCCGGGGAGGGATCTGCAACTAATGAAAAACTGTTTTTT	CSASDAPGEGSATNEKLFF
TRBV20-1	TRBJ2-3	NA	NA	TGCAGTGCTACTCCCTTCACAGATACGCAGTATTTT	CSATPFTDTQYF
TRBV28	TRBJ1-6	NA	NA	TGTGCCAGCAGGGACTATAATTCACCCCTCCACTTT	CASRDYNSPLHF
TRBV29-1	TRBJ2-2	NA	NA	TGCAGCGTGTTGAGTTCAGAAGGGACCGGGGAGCTGTTTTTT	CSVLSSEGTGELFF
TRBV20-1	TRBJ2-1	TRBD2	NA	TGCAGTGCCCCAGCGACTAGCGCCGGAAACAATGAGCAGTTCTTC	CSAPATSAGNNEQFF
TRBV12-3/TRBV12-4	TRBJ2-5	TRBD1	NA	TGTGCCAGCAGTTCGGGGGACAGGACTATAGAGACCCAGTACTTC	CASSSGDRTIETQYF
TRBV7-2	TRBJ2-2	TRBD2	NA	TGTGCCAGCAGCCCCGATGGACTAGCGAAGGCCGGGGAGCTGTTTTTT	CASSPDGLAKAGELFF
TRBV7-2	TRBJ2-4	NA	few	TGTGCCAGCAGCTTAGAAGCCAAAAACATTCAGTACTTC	CASSLEAKNIQYF
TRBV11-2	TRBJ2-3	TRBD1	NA	TGTGCCAGCAGCTCTACCGGGACAGACACAGATACGCAGTATTTT	CASSSTGTDTDTQYF
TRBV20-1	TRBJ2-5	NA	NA	TGCAGTGCTAGACTCCCGGGGCAGGAGACCCAGTACTTC	CSARLPGQETQYF
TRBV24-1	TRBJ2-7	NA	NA	TGTGCCACCAGTGACTCCGACAGGTACGAGCAGTACTTC	CATSDSDRYEQYF
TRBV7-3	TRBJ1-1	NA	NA	TGTGCCAGCCAGGGGCTGAACACTGAAGCTTTCTTT	CASQGLNTEAFF
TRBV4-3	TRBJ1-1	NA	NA	TGCGCCAGCAGCCAAGACCCGGGCCTGGACACTGAAGCTTTCTTT	CASSQDPGLDTEAFF
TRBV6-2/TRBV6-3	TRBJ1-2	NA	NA	TGTGCCAGCAGTTACCGGACGGATGGTGCTTCGGGCTACACCTTC	CASSYRTDGASGYTF
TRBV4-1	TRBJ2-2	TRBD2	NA	TGCGCCAGCAGCCAGAGGGAGGGACTAGCAATTTCCACCGGGGAGCTGTTTTTT	CASSQREGLAISTGELFF
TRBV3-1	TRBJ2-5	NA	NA	TGTGCCAGCAGCCAAGATTCCGATGGGGGGACCCAGTACTTC	CASSQDSDGGTQYF
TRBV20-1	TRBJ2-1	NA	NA	TGCAGTGCTAGAGAGCCGACATCAAATGAGCAGTTCTTC	CSAREPTSNEQFF
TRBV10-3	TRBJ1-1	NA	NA	TGTGCCATCAGCGAGTTACGGGAAGACGAAGCTTTCTTT	CAISELREDEAFF
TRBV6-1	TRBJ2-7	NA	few	TGTGCCAGCAGTGAAGTTACACTCTCCTACGAGCAGTACTTC	CASSEVTLSYEQYF
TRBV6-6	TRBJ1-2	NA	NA	TGTGCCAGCAGCTCTCCAGCCAGGGAGGACTATGGCTACACCTTC	CASSSPAREDYGYTF
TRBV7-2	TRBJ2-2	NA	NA	TGTGCCAGCAGCTTAACCACGGCAGGGGACAACACCGGGGAGCTGTTTTTT	CASSLTTAGDNTGELFF
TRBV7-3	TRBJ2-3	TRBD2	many	TGTGCCAGCAGCTTTACTAGCGGTGCCACAGATACGCAGTATTTT	CASSFTSGATDTQYF
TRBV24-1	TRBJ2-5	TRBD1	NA	TGTGCCACCAGTCGGGGGGGACAGGGGATGGGAGAGACCCAGTACTTC	CATSRGGQGMGETQYF
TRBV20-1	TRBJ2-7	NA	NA	TGCAGTGCCAGGGACCCGGGACACCAATCCTACGAGCAGTACTTC	CSARDPGHQSYEQYF
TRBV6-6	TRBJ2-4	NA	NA	TGTGCCAGCAGTTATGATGGCTTGCCCAAAAACATTCAGTACTTT	CASSYDGLPKNIQYF
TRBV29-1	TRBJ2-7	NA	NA	TGCAGCGTTGAAACGGATACACTCCACGAGCAGTACTTC	CSVETDTLHEQYF